The present T cell receptor beta chain was sequenced within a study of cytomegalovirus exposure and HLA in healthy donors. Study-level information: The approximately 120 validation repertoires and the roughly 670 first-cohort repertoires shared a platform, a later analysis reported.

Sequencing used immunoSEQ multiplex PCR; TCRdb keeps in-frame clones, though not all of them. The sample contains 45,000 or so clones, 90% to 95% of which appear only once. Sequencing input: PBMCs. This clonotype was obtained from a woman aged 18-29 years in good health and CMV-seronegative.

The CDR3 bases are TGCGCCAGCAGTCAATCAGACAGCTCCTACAATGAGCAGTTCTTC. Translating gives CASSQSDSSYNEQFF. V gene TRBV23-1 combines with J gene TRBJ2-1; D is perhaps TRBD1 (5 bases). TRBV23-1 is an ORF, and what it does is uncertain. CDR3 length: 15 residues. Trimming removed 0 bases at V and 0 bases at J, with 6 bases between.